One and the same sample provided the 18 T cell receptor beta chains below, sequenced in a study of blood T cell repertoires in COVID-19. Sequenced by immunoSEQ multiplex PCR; TCRdb stores in-frame clones only, minus some. The table includes approximately 180,000 clones, more than 80% detected once. The sample taken for sequencing was PBMCs or T cells enriched from blood (not recorded which). Receptors originate from a middle-aged man who had recovered from COVID-19.

The V and J genes are TRBV19 and TRBJ1-2; 8 nucleotides agree with TRBD1. V gave up 5 bases and J gave up 3 bases; unmatched junction bases: 2. The germline CDR1 and CDR2 sequences are LNHDA and SQIVND (reference sequence). The CDR3 consists of 13 residues. The CDR3 DNA follows: TGTGCCAGTAGTCAGGGGGCTTACTATGGCTACACCTTC. Amino acids: CASSQGAYYGYTF. The variable domain in full, with the rest retrieved from reference TRBV19 and TRBJ1-2, is DGGITQSPKYLFRKEGQNVTLSCEQNLNHDAMYWYRQDPGQGLRLIYYSQIVNDFQKGDIAEGYSVSREKKESFPLTVTSAQKNPTAFYLCASSQGAYYGYTFGSGTRLTVV.

Comments on this clone: Additional DNA sequences in this sample encode the identical CDR3. This chain links TRBV5-6 with TRBJ1-2, with D tentatively TRBD1 (5 bases). The length of the CDR3 is 15 residues. Trimming cost V 2 bases and J 0 bases, with 11 bases left between them. Germline V lookup: CDR1 SGHDT, CDR2 YYEEEE. The CDR3 sequence: CASSFGTQANYGYTF. CDR3 sequence (DNA): TGTGCCAGCAGCTTCGGGACTCAAGCTAACTATGGCTACACCTTC.

The rearrangement joins TRBV18 to TRBJ1-2; no clear D. V lost 3 bases and J lost 8, with 13 bases in between. CDR3 size: 13 residues. CDR1 KGHSH and CDR2 LQKENI come from the germline V gene. Written as DNA, the CDR3 is TGTGCCAGCTCACCGGGTGCCCCGGGGGGCTACACCTTC. Protein: CASSPGAPGGYTF.

The chain carries TRBV19 and TRBJ1-1; 10 bases match TRBD1. Germline loops: CDR1 LNHDA, CDR2 SQIVND (reference sequence). The CDR3 totals 17 residues. V gave up 5 bases and J gave up 4 bases; unmatched junction bases: 13. The CDR3 protein is CASSEPGTGVWRTEAFF. Written as DNA, the CDR3 is TGTGCCAGTAGTGAGCCCGGGACAGGGGTTTGGCGCACTGAAGCTTTCTTT.

The genes are TRBV7-2 and TRBJ2-5; weak D call: TRBD2 (7 bases). This CDR3 is built from 14 residues. CDR1 and CDR2 from the germline V gene are SGHTA and FQGNSA. The V and J ends lost 5 bases and 7 bases respectively, with 17 bases between them. DNA of the CDR3: TGTGCCAGCAGCGAGGGGGGGGCAGATAGGACCCAGTACTTC. It is translated as CASSEGGADRTQYF.

The rearrangement uses TRBV5-1 and TRBJ2-1, with D possibly matching TRBD1 (6 bases). Deletions cut 8 bases from V and 9 bases from J, with 24 bases between. Germline V gene data show CDR1 as SGHRS and CDR2 as YFSETQ. The CDR3 length is 15 residues. The CDR3 sequence is CASRALGTSSGEQFF. CDR3 coding DNA: TGCGCCAGTCGAGCTCTCGGGACATCATCGGGTGAGCAGTTCTTC.

The chain combines TRBV7-6 with TRBJ1-4; TRBD1 agrees at 7 bases. The V gene's germline CDR1 is SGHVS and CDR2 FNYEAQ. Trimming removed 1 base from V and 8 bases from J; junction bases left unmatched: 7. This CDR3 comprises 15 residues. The CDR3 nucleotides read TGTGCCAGCAGCTTAGAGGACAGGTTGTCGGAAAAACTGTTTTTT. It translates to CASSLEDRLSEKLFF.

The chain couples TRBV10-2 to TRBJ2-1; D might be TRBD2 (6 bases). Trimming removed 8 bases from V and 6 bases from J, with 17 bases in between. Germline V lookup: CDR1 WSHSY, CDR2 SAAADI. The CDR3 is 14 amino acids. CDR3 amino acids: CASADGGAGNEQFF. DNA of the CDR3: TGCGCCAGCGCCGATGGGGGAGCGGGCAATGAGCAGTTCTTC.

This chain's CDR3 is CSVQAHSNQPQHF. CDR3 coding DNA: TGCAGCGTTCAGGCCCACAGCAATCAGCCCCAGCATTTT. The chain links TRBV29-1 to TRBJ1-5; D is unresolved. V lost 5 bases to trimming and J lost 1 base, with 9 bases between them. This CDR3 spans 13 amino acids. Germline CDR1 and CDR2: SQVTM and ANQGSEA.

This chain uses TRBV5-1 with TRBJ2-6; tentative D call: TRBD2 (6 bases). Germline lookup yields CDR1 SGHRS and CDR2 YFSETQ. The ends were cut back, 6 bases at V and 3 bases at J, with 13 bases in the middle. This CDR3 region has 15 residues. The CDR3 nucleotides read TGCGCCAGCAACTTTGAGGGAGGTGGGGCCAACGTCCTGACTTTC. It encodes CASNFEGGGANVLTF.

This chain connects TRBV27 to TRBJ1-6, with 11 bases lining up with TRBD1. This CDR3 comprises 13 residues. CDR1 MNHEY and CDR2 SMNVEV come from the germline V gene (reference sequence). Trimming cost V 10 bases and J 10 bases; bases outside gene matches: 6. The CDR3 DNA follows: TGTGCCAACTCGGACAGGGGGCCGTCACCCCTCCACTTT. It specifies CANSDRGPSPLHF.

The V and J genes are TRBV2 and TRBJ1-1, with D possibly matching TRBD1 (5 bases). The CDR3 is made up of 14 amino acids. Trimming took off 7 bases at V and 4 bases at J, with 16 bases between the two ends. Germline V gives CDR1 SNHLY, CDR2 FYNNEI. The DNA of the CDR3 is TGTGCCAGCAAGGTGGGGCAACGGAGCACTGAAGCTTTCTTT. Protein product: CASKVGQRSTEAFF.

This clone was seen more than once but under ten times. The V gene is TRBV5-1, the J gene TRBJ1-1; no definite D call. CDR3 length equals 15 residues. V lost 1 base to trimming and J lost 0 bases, with 10 bases between them. Germline CDR1 and CDR2: SGHRS and YFSETQ. Here the CDR3 reads CASSLLGDVNTEAFF. The CDR3 bases are TGCGCCAGCAGCTTGTTGGGCGACGTGAACACTGAAGCTTTCTTT.

The rearrangement joins TRBV27 to TRBJ2-7; 9 nucleotides align to TRBD1. Germline V gives CDR1 MNHEY, CDR2 SMNVEV (reference sequence). CDR3 length: 12 residues. J gave up 8 bases and V 2 bases, and 1 base lay outside the gene matches. CDR3 sequence: CASSLTGGQQYF. CDR3 DNA sequence: TGTGCCAGCAGTTTAACAGGGGGCCAGCAGTACTTC.

This clone was recorded only once. CDR3 coding DNA: TGTGCCAGCTTTCCGGTCGGGGTTACAGATACGCAGTATTTT. Translated, it gives CASFPVGVTDTQYF. The chain has TRBV5-4 and TRBJ2-3; a possible D gene is TRBD2 (5 bases). CDR3 size: 14 residues. The germline V and J ends were trimmed by 7 bases and 3 bases, with 15 bases remaining between them. Germline V gives CDR1 SGHNT, CDR2 YYREEE (reference sequence).

This sequence joins TRBV15 and TRBJ1-3, with 8 bases fitting TRBD1. Germline V gene data show CDR1 as LNHNV and CDR2 as YYDKDF (reference sequence). This CDR3 has 16 amino acids. J lost 0 bases, V lost 8 bases, and 9 bases had no gene match. CDR3 loop: CATSRDRLNSGNTIYF. The CDR3 DNA is TGTGCCACCTCGAGGGACAGGCTGAACTCTGGAAACACCATATATTTT.

The chain couples TRBV6-5 to TRBJ2-5; D gene ambiguous. Germline loops: CDR1 MNHEY, CDR2 SVGAGI. The CDR3 loop spans 13 amino acids. V was cut by 5 bases and J by 2 bases, with 9 bases left in between. CDR3 sequence: CASSTIVQETQYF. DNA for the CDR3: TGTGCCAGCAGTACGATAGTACAAGAGACCCAGTACTTC.

This chain uses TRBV12-3 or TRBV12-4 with TRBJ1-5; no firm D call. This CDR3 is built from 12 residues. Trimming removed 6 bases from V and 4 bases from J, with 7 bases in between. The CDR3 here is CASSRVNQPQHF. The CDR3 nucleotides are TGTGCCAGCAGCCGAGTGAATCAGCCCCAGCATTTT.